This T cell receptor (beta chain) was profiled in a study of T-cell reconstitution after alpha-beta-depleted transplantation in children. Molecular barcoding with unique molecular identifiers was used for the TCRbeta library. Via MiXCR, TCRdb re-called the PCR reads, giving one row per CDR3 protein. The sample contains some 490,000 distinct CDR3 sequences, roughly an eighth of which appear only once. Germline V gene lookup returns CDR1 LGHNA and CDR2 YSLEER. V shed 0 bases and J shed 3 bases, with 19 bases lying between them. This CDR3 contains 18 residues. This sequence was found in a human donor who donated a stem cell graft to a child with combined immunodeficiency. Sequenced here: PBMCs from the stem cell graft donor, sampled from the stem cell graft. The chain carries TRBV4-3 and TRBJ2-3; the D gene is possibly TRBD1 (7 bases). The CDR3 DNA follows: TGCGCCAGCAGCCAAGATAAGGAGGGGGCTGTAGAGACAGATACGCAGTATTTT. Residues: CASSQDKEGAVETDTQYF.